The next 7 T cell receptor beta chains were all read from a single sample in a study of T cells in localized non-small cell lung cancer. Clones were sequenced by immunoSEQ multiplex PCR, and TCRdb holds only the in-frame ones, with some missing. The data show over 70,000 clones, with approximately 90% seen just once and roughly 4.3% held by the top ten. Sample: PBMCs, taken before any cancer treatment. The source of these receptors is a woman aged 35 to 70 with stage II squamous cell lung carcinoma.

The chain joins TRBV30 to TRBJ1-2, with TRBD1 as a possible D gene (6 bases). Germline V gene sequence: CDR1 GTSNPN, CDR2 SVGIG (reference sequence). The CDR3 loop spans 11 amino acids. V lost 4 bases and J 8 bases, leaving 11 bases between the germline ends. CDR3 sequence: CAWNRERGYTF. The CDR3 region has the DNA TGTGCCTGGAACAGGGAAAGGGGCTACACCTTC. Full variable domain (remainder filled in from reference TRBV30 and TRBJ1-2): SQTIHQWPATLVQPVGSPLSLECTVEGTSNPNLYWYRQAAGRGLQLLFYSVGIGQISSEVPQNLSASRPQDRQFILSSKKLLLSDSGFYLCAWNRERGYTFGSGTRLTVV.

The rearrangement links TRBV5-1 to TRBJ2-1; 7 bases match TRBD2. The junction had 6 bases not matched to a gene; V was cut back by 4 bases and J by 8 bases. The V gene's germline CDR1 is SGHRS and CDR2 YFSETQ. This CDR3 has 13 residues. Here the CDR3 reads CASSEGLRDEQFF. The CDR3 DNA follows: TGCGCCAGCAGCGAGGGACTAAGGGATGAGCAGTTCTTC.

The chain links TRBV7-9 to TRBJ2-7; no clear D. Germline lookup yields CDR1 SEHNR and CDR2 FQNEAQ (reference sequence). The CDR3 runs to 14 residues. V lost 4 bases, J lost 1 base, and 11 bases lay in between. The CDR3 coding sequence is TGTGCCAGCAGCTCCTACAGAGTATCCTACGAGCAGTACTTC. It codes for CASSSYRVSYEQYF.

This sequence joins TRBV6-5 and TRBJ1-2; D not resolved. The ends were cut back, 6 bases at V and 0 bases at J, with 14 bases in the middle. This CDR3 is built from 15 residues. The germline gives CDR1 MNHEY, CDR2 SVGAGI. The CDR3: CASRTPGGTNYGYTF. The CDR3 coding sequence is TGTGCCAGCAGGACCCCAGGAGGGACTAACTATGGCTACACCTTC.

The J gene is TRBJ1-6, the V gene TRBV2; D is uncertain. The CDR3 extends over 14 amino acids. V was pared by 3 bases and J by 8 bases, with 11 bases between. Per germline, CDR1 SNHLY and CDR2 FYNNEI. CDR3 residues: CASSEGGRDSPLHF. CDR3 in DNA: TGTGCCAGCAGTGAGGGAGGGCGGGATTCACCCCTCCACTTT.

This chain uses TRBV6-1 with TRBJ1-5; 7 bases map to TRBD1. This CDR3 has 13 residues. Germline CDR1 and CDR2: MNHNS and SASEGT. V lost 8 bases and J lost 7; bases outside the gene matches: 8. The CDR3 reads CASSRGQEQPQHF. CDR3 DNA: TGTGCCAGCTCAAGGGGGCAAGAACAGCCCCAGCATTTT.

The chain has TRBV4-2 and TRBJ2-2; 14 bases map to TRBD2. The germline V gene has CDR1 LGHNA and CDR2 YNFKEQ. Losses at the gene ends were 5 bases for V and 7 bases for J; bases not matched to a gene: 6. This CDR3 has 16 residues. The CDR3 region has the DNA TGTGCCAGCAGCAAGGGACTAGCGGGAGCGGGCGGGGAGCTGTTTTTT. Protein product: CASSKGLAGAGGELFF.